The source of this TCR beta chain is a study of T cell repertoires in ileal Crohn's disease. Profiling relied on immunoSEQ multiplex PCR, and the TCRdb table lists in-frame clones only, not all of them. In the table there are about 3,800 clones, about 79% of which are singletons. The sample was ileal tissue. The TCR sequence derives from an adult with Crohn's disease.

The chain's CDR3 is CASSLEGWTGGFSSYNEQFF. The CDR3 DNA follows: TGCGCCAGCAGCTTGGAAGGGTGGACAGGGGGCTTTAGCTCCTACAATGAGCAGTTCTTC. The chain employs TRBV5-1 and TRBJ2-1, with 11 bases that match TRBD1. Germline V gene data show CDR1 as SGHRS and CDR2 as YFSETQ. J was trimmed by 0 bases and V by 0 bases; bases with no gene match: 11. The length of the CDR3 is 20 residues.